This T cell receptor beta chain came from a study of blood T cell repertoires in COVID-19. V dropped 0 bases and J dropped 3 bases, with 9 bases sitting between them. This CDR3 has 15 amino acids. The germline CDR1 and CDR2 sequences are MGHRA and YSYEKL. Per the original methods: The assay estimated nucleated cells by amplifying reference gene primers. The method was immunoSEQ multiplex PCR; TCRdb's version includes in-frame clones alone and lacks a portion of them. Clone size and V and J calls were adopted from that table, with D and trimming inferred from the DNA. Here the sample spans around 270,000 clones, around 89% being singletons.

J is TRBJ2-1 and V is TRBV4-1; a possible D gene is TRBD2 (5 bases). The sequenced sample consisted of peripheral blood. This TCR was recovered from a man in his forties with acute or convalescent COVID-19. The CDR3 here is CASSQEQRFYNEQFF. In DNA, the CDR3 is TGCGCCAGCAGCCAAGAACAGCGGTTCTACAATGAGCAGTTCTTC.